The 28 T cell receptor beta chains below all came from one sample that was sequenced in a study of STAT3 mutations in large granular lymphocyte leukemia. Study outcomes and limitations: Every T-LGLL patient had at least one immunodominant TCRbeta clonotype.

No antigen is known for these receptors. The table came from immunoSEQ multiplex PCR; TCRdb's copy has only in-frame clones and leaves some out. This table holds about 9,300 clones, around nine tenths found once. Sequencing was done on a sample of peripheral blood mononuclear cells. The origin of the receptors is a man older than 75 with T-cell large granular lymphocyte leukemia. Some clones in this sample may be carry-over from other donors' samples.

V and J are TRBV7-8 and TRBJ1-1; no firm D call. In germline, CDR1 is SGHVS, CDR2 FQNEAQ. The CDR3 covers 15 residues. Trimming removed 1 base from V and 1 base from J, with 10 bases in between. The CDR3 coding sequence is TGTGCCAGCAGCTTAGAGTCGACGTGGAACACTGAAGCTTTCTTT. Amino acid sequence: CASSLESTWNTEAFF.

The DNA for the CDR3 is TGTGCCAGCAGCTTGCGCGGGGTGGGGGAGCAGTACTTC. Its protein product is CASSLRGVGEQYF. This rearrangement joins TRBV5-4 to TRBJ2-7, with a possible D match to TRBD2 (6 bases). Germline CDR1 is SGHNT and CDR2 is YYREEE (reference sequence). The CDR3 runs 13 residues. Trimming shortened V by 1 base and J by 7 bases, and 12 bases separated the two germline ends.

The chain combines TRBV7-3 with TRBJ2-2, with D possibly being TRBD2 (6 bases). The CDR3 runs 14 residues. The germline V gene has CDR1 SGHTA and CDR2 FQGTGA. V was clipped by 3 bases and J by 7 bases, with 12 bases between them. CDR3 sequence: CASSFLAEGGELFF. In DNA, the CDR3 is TGTGCCAGCAGCTTCTTAGCGGAAGGCGGGGAGCTGTTTTTT.

The CDR3 loop reads CASSPPGSRRSTDTQYF. The CDR3 DNA reads as TGTGCCAGCTCACCACCTGGCTCTCGCAGGTCCACAGATACGCAGTATTTT. The rearrangement links TRBV18 to TRBJ2-3, with D uncertain. The V end lost 0 bases, the J end lost 2 bases, and 15 bases lay between the germline ends. CDR3 size: 17 residues. From germline, CDR1 is KGHSH and CDR2 LQKENI.

The CDR3 loop is CASSPFGGGQETQYF. The DNA of the CDR3 is TGTGCCAGCTCACCATTCGGGGGCGGCCAAGAGACCCAGTACTTC. This chain connects TRBV18 to TRBJ2-5; D assignment may be TRBD1 or TRBD2 (6 bases each). Germline V gives CDR1 KGHSH, CDR2 LQKENI. The CDR3 consists of 15 residues. The V and J ends lost 2 bases and 1 base respectively, with 11 bases between them.

This rearrangement joins TRBV6-1 to TRBJ1-6; D is uncertain. Germline CDR1 and CDR2: MNHNS and SASEGT. This CDR3 spans 12 amino acids. Trimming stripped 7 bases from V and 12 bases from J, with 13 bases between. CDR3 loop: CASNPWNGPLHF. In nucleotides, the CDR3 is TGTGCCAGCAACCCTTGGAATGGACCCCTCCACTTT.

This chain uses TRBV5-4 with TRBJ1-6, with 8 bases that match TRBD1. J lost 6 bases, V lost 4 bases, and 6 bases had no gene match. Germline V lookup: CDR1 SGHNT, CDR2 YYREEE (reference sequence). The CDR3 has 15 residues. The CDR3 DNA is TGTGCCAGCAGCCCCGGACAGGGAGGTAATTCACCCCTCCACTTT. This encodes CASSPGQGGNSPLHF.

The chain links TRBV6-6 to TRBJ1-5; D remains unclear. This CDR3 has 12 amino acids. V was trimmed by 5 bases and J by 1 base, leaving 3 bases between them. CDR1 and CDR2 (germline): MNHNY, SVGAGI (reference sequence). The CDR3 DNA reads as TGTGCCAGCAGTATCAGCAATCAGCCCCAGCATTTT. It translates to CASSISNQPQHF.

The gene calls are TRBV5-1 and TRBJ2-1, with D possibly matching TRBD2 (7 bases). Trimming removed 4 bases from V and 4 bases from J, with 12 bases in between. This CDR3 region has 14 residues. Germline loops: CDR1 SGHRS, CDR2 YFSETQ. The CDR3 loop reads CASSLGGEYNEQFF. The CDR3 DNA sequence: TGCGCCAGCAGCCTAGGGGGGGAATACAATGAGCAGTTCTTC.

The rearrangement joins TRBV4-3 to TRBJ1-6, with TRBD1 matching over 7 bases. CDR3 length: 16 amino acids. Germline lookup yields CDR1 LGHNA and CDR2 YSLEER. V was pared by 5 bases and J by 7 bases, with 11 bases of the junction left unmatched. The chain's CDR3 is CASSISRAGGNSPLHF. As DNA, the CDR3 is TGCGCCAGCAGCATCTCCCGAGCAGGGGGGAATTCACCCCTCCACTTT.

This clone has just a few counts. V is TRBV7-9 and J is TRBJ2-1, with TRBD1 matching 9 bases. With V trimmed by 4 bases and J by 5 bases, 9 bases remained unmatched. Germline-derived CDR1 and CDR2 are SEHNR and FQNEAQ (reference sequence). This CDR3 contains 16 residues. In DNA, the CDR3 is TGTGCCAGCAGCTCCCGGCGGGACAGGGATCACAATGAGCAGTTCTTC. Translation: CASSSRRDRDHNEQFF.

This clone was observed once. V is TRBV18 and J is TRBJ1-1; D is unresolved. Germline lookup yields CDR1 KGHSH and CDR2 LQKENI. This CDR3 is built from 15 residues. Trimming shortened V by 0 bases and J by 3 bases, and 11 bases separated the two germline ends. CDR3 DNA sequence: TGTGCCAGCTCACCACCGAGTGTTGGGTACACTGAAGCTTTCTTT. Protein: CASSPPSVGYTEAFF.

This chain uses TRBV18 with TRBJ1-3, with a tentative D call TRBD1 (5 bases). From germline, CDR1 is KGHSH and CDR2 LQKENI. V was clipped by 5 bases and J by 2 bases, with 13 bases between them. This CDR3 comprises 15 residues. DNA of the CDR3: TGTGCCAGCTCAGTTGGGGGACTCCCTGGAAACACCATATATTTT. Its translation is CASSVGGLPGNTIYF.

The chain is built from TRBV30 and TRBJ1-1, with D perhaps matching TRBD1 (5 bases). This CDR3 spans 13 amino acids. The V end was cut by 5 bases, the J end by 2 bases, with 12 bases between. Germline CDR1 reads GTSNPN; CDR2 reads SVGIG (reference sequence). CDR3 coding DNA: TGTGCCTGGGGGGATGGGGGTAACACTGAAGCTTTCTTT. Its translation: CAWGDGGNTEAFF.

The chain carries TRBV4-3 and TRBJ1-5, with no clear D. The length of the CDR3 is 13 residues. The germline V gene encodes CDR1 LGHNA and CDR2 YSLEER. The germline V and J ends were trimmed by 0 bases and 4 bases, with 4 bases remaining between them. CDR3 sequence: CASSQDLNQPQHF. As DNA, the CDR3 is TGCGCCAGCAGCCAAGATCTGAATCAGCCCCAGCATTTT.

The CDR3 nucleotides read TGTGCCAGCAGCTTGGGGGGGTGGACGGGGGAGACCCAGTACTTC. Its protein is CASSLGGWTGETQYF. The chain is built from TRBV5-6 and TRBJ2-5; the D call may be TRBD1 or TRBD2 (5 bases each). Trimming cost V 0 bases and J 5 bases, with 14 bases left between them. This CDR3 is built from 15 residues. Germline V gene lookup returns CDR1 SGHDT and CDR2 YYEEEE.

V is TRBV13 and J is TRBJ2-7; 7 bases are a match to TRBD1. Germline assignment: CDR1 PRHDT and CDR2 FYEKMQ (reference sequence). There are 13 residues in the CDR3. With V trimmed by 5 bases and J by 7 bases, 8 bases remained unmatched. The CDR3 reads CASSGRQGEEQYF. In DNA form, the CDR3 reads TGTGCCAGCAGCGGACGACAGGGCGAGGAGCAGTACTTC.

The gene calls are TRBV7-9 and TRBJ2-7, with D unresolved. V was clipped by 1 base and J by 3 bases, with 7 bases between them. The CDR3 sequence is 13 residues long. Looked up from germline, CDR1 is SEHNR and CDR2 is FQNEAQ (reference sequence). The DNA of the CDR3 is TGTGCCAGCAGCTTAGTTTGGAGCTACGAGCAGTACTTC. Translated: CASSLVWSYEQYF.

This rearrangement joins TRBV7-2 to TRBJ1-1; TRBD1 is a possible D gene (5 bases). The V and J ends lost 3 bases and 1 base respectively, with 6 bases between them. The length of the CDR3 is 13 residues. The V gene's germline CDR1 is SGHTA and CDR2 FQGNSA. The CDR3, as DNA: TGTGCCAGCAGCTTTCAGGGGAACACTGAAGCTTTCTTT. Amino acid sequence: CASSFQGNTEAFF.

The chain recombines TRBV14 with TRBJ2-7, with a tentative D call TRBD1 (6 bases). The V end lost 4 bases, the J end lost 4 bases, and 8 bases lay between the germline ends. The CDR3 contains 12 residues. Germline V gives CDR1 SGHDN, CDR2 FVKESK. The CDR3 DNA sequence: TGTGCCAGCAGCCCAGGGGCTTACGAGCAGTACTTC. It translates to CASSPGAYEQYF.

This rearrangement joins TRBV7-9 to TRBJ2-7, with 9 bases matching TRBD1. The CDR3 has 14 amino acids. Germline CDR1 and CDR2: SEHNR and FQNEAQ (reference sequence). The V and J ends lost 5 bases and 3 bases, in that order; junction bases with no gene match: 5. The chain's CDR3 is CASSKTTGGYEQYF. The CDR3 nucleotides are TGTGCCAGCAGCAAGACGACAGGGGGCTACGAGCAGTACTTC.

The J gene is TRBJ2-3, the V gene TRBV6-6; 15 bases match TRBD2. CDR1 is MNHNY and CDR2 is SVGAGI in the germline V gene (reference sequence). CDR3 length: 15 residues. CDR3 bases: TGTGCGGGGACTAGCGGGGGGACTAGCACAGATACGCAGTATTTT. This encodes CAGTSGGTSTDTQYF.

The chain couples TRBV7-2 to TRBJ1-2; D call uncertain. Trimming removed 5 bases from V and 9 bases from J, with 13 bases in between. CDR3 size: 12 residues. Germline V gene sequence: CDR1 SGHTA, CDR2 FQGNSA. The CDR3 sequence is CASSPQTLSYTF. The CDR3 DNA follows: TGTGCCAGCAGCCCACAGACTTTGAGCTACACCTTC.

This clone has only one observation. The chain has TRBV5-8 and TRBJ1-6; D is ambiguous. The CDR3 extends over 15 amino acids. Germline CDR1 SGHTS, CDR2 YDEGEE. Between the trimmed V and J ends, which lost 5 bases and 10 bases, there was a span of 19 bases. The CDR3 region is CASRPRTTHVSPLHF. CDR3 bases: TGTGCCAGCAGGCCAAGGACTACCCATGTGTCACCCCTCCACTTT.

The chain uses TRBV2 and TRBJ1-5; D uncertain. The germline CDR1 and CDR2 sequences are SNHLY and FYNNEI. CDR3 length: 10 amino acids. V was pared by 6 bases and J by 7 bases, with 4 bases between. DNA of the CDR3: TGTGCCAGCAGGCAACAGCCCCAGCATTTT. Amino acid sequence: CASRQQPQHF. Using reference TRBV2 and TRBJ1-5 for the parts outside the CDR3, the full variable domain is EPEVTQTPSHQVTQMGQEVILRCVPISNHLYFYWYRQILGQKVEFLVSFYNNEISEKSEIFDDQFSVERPDGSNFTLKIRSTKLEDSAMYFCASRQQPQHFGDGTRLSIL.

The J gene is TRBJ1-1, the V gene TRBV5-1; no definite D call. V gave up 1 base and J gave up 0 bases, with 10 bases separating them. CDR1 is SGHRS and CDR2 is YFSETQ in the germline V gene. This CDR3 region has 15 residues. The DNA for the CDR3 is TGCGCCAGCAGCTTGAGCGCCGGAATGAACACTGAAGCTTTCTTT. It codes for CASSLSAGMNTEAFF.

The chain links TRBV5-1 to TRBJ1-2; D gene ambiguous. The germline CDR1 and CDR2 sequences are SGHRS and YFSETQ. This CDR3 spans 15 amino acids. Trimming stripped 0 bases from V and 1 base from J, with 10 bases between. The CDR3 spells CASSLDSRGNYGYTF. The DNA for the CDR3 is TGCGCCAGCAGCTTGGACAGCCGGGGTAACTATGGCTACACCTTC.

The chain has TRBV27 and TRBJ2-7; TRBD2 is a possible D gene (6 bases). The CDR3 spans 16 residues. The ends were cut back, 5 bases at V and 2 bases at J, with 19 bases in the middle. Germline values: CDR1 MNHEY, CDR2 SMNVEV (reference sequence). In DNA form, the CDR3 reads TGTGCCAGCAGTACCCTACCGGGACTTTCGCCCTACGAGCAGTACTTC. It is translated as CASSTLPGLSPYEQYF.